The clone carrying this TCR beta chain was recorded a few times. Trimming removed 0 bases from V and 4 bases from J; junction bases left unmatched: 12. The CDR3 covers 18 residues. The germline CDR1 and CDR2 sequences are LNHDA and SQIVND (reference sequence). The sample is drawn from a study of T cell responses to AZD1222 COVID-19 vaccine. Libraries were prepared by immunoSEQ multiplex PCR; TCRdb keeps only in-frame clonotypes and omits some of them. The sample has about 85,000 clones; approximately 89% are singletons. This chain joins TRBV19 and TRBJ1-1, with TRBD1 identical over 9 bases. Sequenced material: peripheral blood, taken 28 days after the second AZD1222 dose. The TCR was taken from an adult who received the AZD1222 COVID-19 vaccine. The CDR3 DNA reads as TGTGCCAGTAGTATAGATACAGGGGGCACATCACTGACCACTGAAGCTTTCTTT. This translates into CASSIDTGGTSLTTEAFF.